The 18 T cell receptor beta chains presented below share a single source sample, sequenced in a study of blood T cell repertoires in COVID-19. The repertoire was sequenced with immunoSEQ multiplex PCR; TCRdb's copy has only in-frame clones and lacks some. The sample holds some 420,000 clones, 80% to 90% seen once. Material for sequencing was PBMCs or T cells enriched from blood (not recorded which). These receptors came from a man aged 25 to 40 who had recovered from COVID-19.

The V call is TRBV3-1 (or the pseudogene TRBV3-2), the J call TRBJ2-1; no clear D. Germline assignment: CDR1 LGHDT and CDR2 YNNKEL (reference sequence). The CDR3 spans 13 residues. V was trimmed by 5 bases and J by 5 bases, leaving 10 bases between them. The CDR3 region is CASSEWLNNEQFF. The DNA for the CDR3 is TGTGCCAGCAGCGAATGGCTTAACAATGAGCAGTTCTTC.

The rearrangement links TRBV18 to TRBJ2-5; TRBD2 agrees at 7 bases. The germline V gene has CDR1 KGHSH and CDR2 LQKENI. The CDR3 extends over 15 amino acids. V gave up 2 bases and J gave up 5 bases; unmatched junction bases: 8. The CDR3 sequence is CASSPGEGRRETQYF. The DNA of the CDR3 is TGTGCCAGCTCACCAGGGGAGGGTCGGAGGGAGACCCAGTACTTC.

In its sample, this clone was seen a few times. CDR3 protein: CASSLGTKGEQFF. In DNA, the CDR3 is TGTGCCAGCAGCTTAGGGACTAAGGGTGAGCAGTTCTTC. The rearrangement links TRBV7-9 to TRBJ2-1; D might be TRBD2 (6 bases). Germline lookup yields CDR1 SEHNR and CDR2 FQNEAQ (reference sequence). The V end was cut by 1 base, the J end by 9 bases, with 10 bases between. The CDR3 spans 13 residues. The complete variable domain, with remaining parts taken from reference TRBV7-9 and TRBJ2-1, reads DTGVSQNPRHKITKRGQNVTFRCDPISEHNRLYWYRQTLGQGPEFLTYFQNEAQLEKSRLLSDRFSAERPKGSFSTLEIQRTEQGDSAMYLCASSLGTKGEQFFGPGTRLTVL.

CDR3 DNA: TGTGCCAGCTCACCAAGGACAGGGGGACGCACCGGGGAGCTGTTTTTT. Translation gives CASSPRTGGRTGELFF. The chain uses TRBV18 and TRBJ2-2; 10 nucleotides match TRBD1. The length of the CDR3 is 16 residues. Germline CDR1 is KGHSH and CDR2 is LQKENI. Unmatched junction bases numbered 4, after V lost 2 bases and J lost 4 bases.

The chain links TRBV2 to TRBJ1-1; a weak D match, TRBD1 (6 bases). The CDR3 consists of 17 residues. Germline V gene lookup returns CDR1 SNHLY and CDR2 FYNNEI. V was pared by 0 bases and J by 0 bases, with 14 bases between. The CDR3 region has the DNA TGTGCCAGCAGTGAAGCGCTCGGGCAGGGGATGAACACTGAAGCTTTCTTT. This encodes CASSEALGQGMNTEAFF.

This clone appeared a few times. This rearrangement joins TRBV27 to TRBJ1-4; no clear D gene. V was pared by 3 bases and J by 7 bases, with 12 bases between. This CDR3 is built from 14 residues. Looked up from germline, CDR1 is MNHEY and CDR2 is SMNVEV (reference sequence). CDR3 protein: CASSLWGEGEKLFF. CDR3 coding DNA: TGTGCCAGCAGTTTGTGGGGAGAGGGTGAAAAACTGTTTTTT.

The gene calls are TRBV2 and TRBJ2-7, with no clear D. Germline-derived CDR1 and CDR2 are SNHLY and FYNNEI. This CDR3 is built from 11 residues. The ends were cut back, 0 bases at V and 7 bases at J, with 4 bases in the middle. The CDR3 nucleotides read TGTGCCAGCAGTGAAGCGCGGGAGCAGTACTTC. Protein sequence: CASSEAREQYF.

The chain carries TRBV18 and TRBJ1-5, with D tentatively TRBD1 (5 bases). CDR1 and CDR2 from the germline V gene are KGHSH and LQKENI. This CDR3 comprises 16 residues. V was clipped by 3 bases and J by 0 bases, with 12 bases between them. For the CDR3, the DNA is TGTGCCAGCTCACCGATGGGGGGGGGTAGCAATCAGCCCCAGCATTTT. Protein sequence: CASSPMGGGSNQPQHF.

This clone was detected only once. V gene TRBV19 combines with J gene TRBJ2-7; possible D gene TRBD1, 6 bases. From germline, CDR1 is LNHDA and CDR2 SQIVND (reference sequence). The CDR3 is 13 residues long. Trimming took 4 bases from V and 2 from J, leaving 9 bases between them. The CDR3 is CASSRDTAYEQYF. CDR3 sequence (DNA): TGTGCCAGTAGTAGGGACACAGCCTACGAGCAGTACTTC.

The chain recombines TRBV5-8 with TRBJ2-5; 7 bases map to TRBD1. J was trimmed by 2 bases and V by 4 bases; bases with no gene match: 17. The CDR3 covers 18 residues. The V gene's germline CDR1 is SGHTS and CDR2 YDEGEE. In DNA, the CDR3 is TGTGCCAGCAGCGACATTACTCCGGGACAGAAATATCAAGAGACCCAGTACTTC. This codes for CASSDITPGQKYQETQYF. Together with reference TRBV5-8 and TRBJ2-5, the CDR3 gives the full variable domain: EAGVTQSPTHLIKTRGQQATLRCSPISGHTSVYWYQQALGLGLQFLLWYDEGEERNRGNFPPRFSGRQFPNYSSELNVNALELEDSALYLCASSDITPGQKYQETQYFGPGTRLLVL.

V is TRBV30 and J is TRBJ1-1; D is perhaps TRBD1 (5 bases). The CDR3 covers 11 residues. V was pared by 3 bases and J by 10 bases, with 12 bases between. Germline CDR1 GTSNPN, CDR2 SVGIG (reference sequence). The CDR3 loop is CAWSRDGGAFF. Written as DNA, the CDR3 is TGTGCCTGGAGCCGGGACGGGGGAGCTTTCTTT. Filled out from reference TRBV30 and TRBJ1-1, the complete variable domain reads SQTIHQWPATLVQPVGSPLSLECTVEGTSNPNLYWYRQAAGRGLQLLFYSVGIGQISSEVPQNLSASRPQDRQFILSSKKLLLSDSGFYLCAWSRDGGAFFGQGTRLTVV.

The V gene is TRBV28, the J gene TRBJ2-2; maybe TRBD2 (5 bases). Per germline, CDR1 MDHEN and CDR2 SYDVKM. Trimming removed 3 bases at V and 0 bases at J, with 8 bases between. The CDR3 is made up of 15 amino acids. The CDR3, as DNA: TGTGCCAGCAGTTTCCCGGGATCGAACACCGGGGAGCTGTTTTTT. Residues: CASSFPGSNTGELFF.

The chain employs TRBV30 and TRBJ2-7, with D hard to call. Trimming stripped 1 base from V and 6 bases from J, with 13 bases between. The V gene's germline CDR1 is GTSNPN and CDR2 SVGIG (reference sequence). The CDR3 is made up of 13 amino acids. CDR3 in DNA: TGTGCCTGGAGTGAGAGGCCGCTTGGCGAGCAGTACTTC. It translates to CAWSERPLGEQYF.

A single count supports this clone. This chain connects TRBV9 to TRBJ2-3; TRBD2 agrees at 8 bases. The V gene's germline CDR1 is SGDLS and CDR2 YYNGEE. This CDR3 region has 15 residues. After removal of 4 bases from V and 0 bases from J, the junction contained 4 bases not matched to a gene. CDR3 nucleotides: TGTGCCAGCAGCCACGGGACTAGTAGCACAGATACGCAGTATTTT. Protein sequence: CASSHGTSSTDTQYF. The complete variable domain, with remaining parts taken from reference TRBV9 and TRBJ2-3, reads DSGVTQTPKHLITATGQRVTLRCSPRSGDLSVYWYQQSLDQGLQFLIQYYNGEERAKGNILERFSAQQFPDLHSELNLSSLELGDSALYFCASSHGTSSTDTQYFGPGTRLTVL.

The rearrangement joins TRBV5-4 to TRBJ2-7; 7 bases fit TRBD2. CDR1 and CDR2 (germline): SGHNT, YYREEE (reference sequence). Losses at the gene ends were 3 bases for V and 3 bases for J; bases not matched to a gene: 6. The CDR3 is 14 amino acids. The CDR3 bases are TGTGCCAGCAGCTACGGGACTATAAACTACGAGCAGTACTTC. Protein: CASSYGTINYEQYF.

The V and J genes are TRBV6-5 and TRBJ2-1; D is ambiguous. The CDR3 contains 13 residues. Between the trimmed V and J ends, which lost 6 bases and 3 bases, there was a span of 9 bases. Germline V gene data show CDR1 as MNHEY and CDR2 as SVGAGI. CDR3 sequence (DNA): TGTGCCAGCAGCGCAGAAAACTACAATGAGCAGTTCTTC. Protein: CASSAENYNEQFF.

The gene calls are TRBV28 and TRBJ1-1; TRBD1 agrees at 7 bases. Trimming removed 1 base from V and 8 bases from J; junction bases left unmatched: 10. CDR1 and CDR2 from the germline V gene are MDHEN and SYDVKM. The CDR3 is 15 amino acids. The CDR3 loop reads CASSLSFGQVAEAFF. CDR3 nucleotide sequence: TGTGCCAGCAGTTTATCATTCGGACAGGTAGCCGAAGCTTTCTTT.

This clone has just a few counts. The chain couples TRBV18 to TRBJ1-5, with a possible D match to TRBD1 (5 bases). V dropped 6 bases and J dropped 5 bases, with 20 bases sitting between them. Germline loops: CDR1 KGHSH, CDR2 LQKENI. The length of the CDR3 is 16 residues. DNA for the CDR3: TGTGCCAGCTCGAACCAACCCAGGGAGGCCGATCAGCCCCAGCATTTT. Protein product: CASSNQPREADQPQHF.